The rows below give T cell receptor beta chains drawn from one sample of a study of T cell repertoires in cytomegalovirus infection. TCRdb independently ran MiXCR on the reads; one entry per CDR3 protein. The profile shows approximately 750,000 distinct CDR3 sequences, about a third of them singletons. Sequencing input: PBMCs. The receptors were sampled from a human donor in good health (CMV status not recorded). Some clones in this sample may be carry-over from other donors' samples. The CDR3 runs from the conserved cysteine through the conserved F or W. Fields, in order: V gene, clone size, D gene, J gene, CDR3 protein, CDR3 DNA. The D gene is left open where the match is weak. Clone size is not always given. Where it is, it says once, few, many or a class for expanded clones.

TRBV5-1	.	.	TRBJ2-2	CASSPSSVAGELFF	TGCGCCAGCAGCCCCTCTAGCGTTGCCGGGGAGCTGTTTTTT
TRBV7-6	few	TRBD2	TRBJ2-3	CASSSEARLAGGPTDTQYF	TGTGCCAGCAGCTCCGAAGCTAGACTAGCGGGGGGCCCCACAGATACGCAGTATTTT
TRBV4-2	few	.	TRBJ1-2	CASSQERGVAGYTF	TGTGCCAGCAGCCAAGAGAGGGGAGTGGCTGGCTACACCTTC
TRBV4-2	.	TRBD2	TRBJ2-7	CASSQDLARGVPYEQYF	TGTGCCAGCAGCCAAGATTTGGCGCGGGGGGTTCCCTACGAGCAGTACTTC
TRBV6-1	few	.	TRBJ1-5	CASSEGLGGRWPQHF	TGTGCCAGCAGTGAAGGGTTGGGGGGTAGATGGCCCCAGCATTTT
TRBV19	.	.	TRBJ1-1	CASSHRERHTEAFF	TGTGCCAGTAGTCACAGGGAGAGGCACACTGAAGCTTTCTTT
TRBV19	.	TRBD2	TRBJ2-7	CASSMGFAGDYEQYF	TGTGCCAGTAGTATGGGTTTCGCGGGAGACTACGAGCAGTACTTC
TRBV7-2	few	.	TRBJ1-1	CASSPDSGMNTEAFF	TGTGCCAGCAGCCCAGATTCAGGGATGAACACTGAAGCTTTCTTT
TRBV12-3/TRBV12-4	.	TRBD2	TRBJ2-5	CASSQGLGGQETQYF	TGTGCCAGCAGCCAGGGACTAGGGGGCCAAGAGACCCAGTACTTC
TRBV7-2	many	TRBD2	TRBJ2-1	CASSPQLAGAVEQFF	TGTGCCAGCAGCCCGCAACTAGCGGGAGCGGTTGAGCAGTTCTTC
TRBV7-2	few	TRBD1	TRBJ1-6	CASSGPGQLRTPLHF	TGTGCCAGCAGCGGTCCGGGACAGCTGCGGACACCCCTCCACTTT
TRBV7-6	.	TRBD1	TRBJ1-2	CASSNGQGVYGYTF	TGTGCCAGCAGCAACGGACAGGGAGTCTATGGCTACACCTTC
TRBV20-1	.	TRBD1	TRBJ1-1	CSSNNRGMNTEAFF	TGCAGTTCAAATAACAGGGGGATGAACACTGAAGCTTTCTTT
TRBV4-1	.	.	TRBJ2-7	CASSQGTGDPYEQYF	TGCGCCAGCAGCCAAGGGACCGGTGATCCCTACGAGCAGTACTTC
TRBV7-8	many	.	TRBJ1-1	CASIPIFRGGRMNTEAFF	TGTGCCAGCATCCCCATTTTTAGGGGGGGCAGAATGAACACTGAAGCTTTCTTT
TRBV29-1	.	.	TRBJ2-7	CSVEDGGREQYF	TGCAGCGTTGAAGATGGTGGGCGGGAACAGTACTTC
TRBV7-2	few	.	TRBJ2-5	CASSSGAQETQYF	TGTGCCAGCAGCTCCGGGGCCCAAGAGACCCAGTACTTC
TRBV6-6	.	TRBD1	TRBJ1-4	CASSYSSFGDRDEKLFF	TGTGCCAGCAGTTACTCGAGTTTTGGGGACAGGGACGAAAAACTGTTTTTT
TRBV5-1	.	.	TRBJ1-4	CASSLDPGGATNEKLFF	TGCGCCAGCAGCCTGGACCCGGGGGGCGCAACTAATGAAAAACTGTTTTTT
TRBV7-3	few	.	TRBJ1-1	CASSPMTGPQNTEAFF	TGTGCCAGCAGCCCGATGACAGGTCCCCAGAACACTGAAGCTTTCTTT
TRBV20-1	.	.	TRBJ2-7	CSADQGNEQYF	TGCAGTGCGGATCAGGGAAACGAGCAGTACTTC
TRBV6-2/TRBV6-3	.	.	TRBJ1-5	CASSYALGARQSDNQPQHF	TGTGCCAGCAGTTACGCGCTCGGAGCTCGACAGTCCGACAATCAGCCCCAGCATTTT
TRBV5-1	.	.	TRBJ1-2	CASSPPANYGYTF	TGCGCCAGCAGCCCGCCCGCTAACTATGGCTACACCTTC
TRBV6-6	few	TRBD1	TRBJ2-7	CASSYSRTGGLYF	TGTGCCAGCAGTTACTCGAGGACAGGGGGTCTGTACTTC
TRBV6-1	few	TRBD1	TRBJ2-1	CASSDRDRDTNEQFF	TGTGCCAGCAGTGACCGGGACAGGGATACTAATGAGCAGTTCTTC
TRBV7-2	.	TRBD2	TRBJ2-5	CASSLNGLAGGGETQYF	TGTGCCAGCAGCCTCAATGGACTAGCGGGGGGGGGGGAGACCCAGTACTTC
TRBV5-1	few	.	TRBJ2-3	CASSLVGDNTDTQYF	TGCGCCAGCAGCTTGGTGGGGGACAACACAGATACGCAGTATTTT
TRBV2	.	TRBD1	TRBJ2-5	CASSAVQWGTGDPAKETQYF	TGTGCCAGCAGTGCGGTCCAGTGGGGGACAGGGGACCCTGCAAAAGAGACCCAGTACTTC
TRBV19	once	.	TRBJ1-5	CASSMGKRTGNNQPQHF	TGTGCCAGTAGTATGGGGAAGCGGACCGGCAACAATCAGCCCCAGCATTTT
TRBV19	many	.	TRBJ1-1	CASSGKPGVTEAFF	TGTGCCAGTAGTGGAAAACCGGGGGTCACTGAAGCTTTCTTT
TRBV2	few	.	TRBJ1-2	CASSEAARVRYGYTF	TGTGCCAGCAGTGAAGCGGCCCGGGTTCGCTATGGCTACACCTTC
TRBV6-8	.	.	TRBJ2-5	CASSYSWTNQETQYF	TGTGCCAGCAGTTACTCGTGGACAAACCAAGAGACCCAGTACTTC
TRBV2	few	.	TRBJ2-3	CASSEGAEGTRADTQYF	TGTGCCAGCAGTGAAGGGGCCGAGGGGACGAGGGCAGATACGCAGTATTTT
TRBV18	.	TRBD1	TRBJ2-2	CASSAYRGSNTGELFF	TGTGCCAGCTCAGCCTACAGGGGTAGCAACACCGGGGAGCTGTTTTTT
TRBV25-1	few	.	TRBJ1-1	CASSEYAGVNTEAFF	TGTGCCAGCAGTGAATACGCAGGAGTGAACACTGAAGCTTTCTTT
TRBV11-2	.	.	TRBJ2-1	CASSLGSVEQFF	TGTGCCAGCAGCTTAGGGTCTGTTGAGCAGTTCTTC
TRBV24-1	.	.	TRBJ2-1	CATSDLRTWTPNEQFF	TGTGCCACCAGTGATTTGCGGACTTGGACCCCCAATGAGCAGTTCTTC
TRBV20-1	few	.	TRBJ1-2	CSVLGDRGYTF	TGCAGTGTCTTGGGTGACCGTGGCTACACCTTC
TRBV20-1	few	TRBD1	TRBJ2-5	CSARDPPDRVGQETQYF	TGCAGTGCTAGAGATCCCCCGGACAGGGTGGGGCAAGAGACCCAGTACTTC
TRBV7-2	few	.	TRBJ2-5	CASSLYAPQETQYF	TGTGCCAGCAGCTTATATGCCCCGCAAGAGACCCAGTACTTC
TRBV7-9	.	.	TRBJ2-1	CASSSQRARGNEQFF	TGTGCCAGCAGCTCACAGCGGGCCAGGGGCAATGAGCAGTTCTTC
TRBV27	once	.	TRBJ1-6	CASSSRNLGQSSYNSPLHF	TGTGCCAGCAGTTCTAGAAACCTCGGACAGAGCTCCTATAATTCACCCCTCCACTTT
TRBV12-3/TRBV12-4	many	.	TRBJ2-5	CASSLSGRETQYF	TGTGCCAGCAGTTTAAGTGGGAGAGAGACCCAGTACTTC
TRBV7-9	.	TRBD2	TRBJ2-1	CASSSFSGSSYNEQFF	TGTGCCAGCAGCTCCTTTAGCGGGAGCTCCTACAATGAGCAGTTCTTC
TRBV12-3/TRBV12-4	few	TRBD1	TRBJ2-2	CASRLGGITGELFF	TGTGCCAGCAGGCTAGGGGGCATCACCGGGGAGCTGTTTTTT
TRBV10-3	.	.	TRBJ1-1	CAISESPSTAFF	TGTGCCATCAGTGAGTCACCATCGACAGCTTTCTTT
TRBV7-9	many	TRBD1	TRBJ2-7	CASSLSGTATSYEQYF	TGTGCCAGCAGCTTATCAGGGACAGCAACCTCCTACGAGCAGTACTTC
TRBV5-6	.	TRBD1	TRBJ2-2	CASSLQGGVLFGVLFF	TGTGCCAGCAGCTTGCAAGGGGGCGTTCTGTTCGGGGTGCTGTTTTTT
TRBV7-8	many	.	TRBJ1-1	CASSLVPGANTEAFF	TGTGCCAGCAGCTTAGTACCGGGAGCGAACACTGAAGCTTTCTTT
TRBV7-9	.	.	TRBJ2-4	CASSYPGLQQNIQYF	TGTGCCAGCAGCTATCCCGGGCTGCAGCAAAACATTCAGTACTTC
TRBV5-1	.	TRBD1	TRBJ1-1	CASSLDRGRMNTEAFF	TGCGCCAGCAGCTTGGACAGGGGGCGAATGAACACTGAAGCTTTCTTT
TRBV28	.	TRBD1	TRBJ1-1	CASSLFTRGQGEAFF	TGTGCCAGCAGCCTATTCACCAGGGGGCAAGGTGAAGCTTTCTTT
TRBV9	.	.	TRBJ2-7	CASSLGGGRVVDEQYF	TGTGCCAGCAGCTTGGGGGGGGGGCGAGTCGTCGACGAGCAGTACTTC
TRBV20-1	few	.	TRBJ1-6	CSATKEGNSPLHF	TGCAGTGCAACTAAAGAGGGGAATTCACCCCTCCACTTT
TRBV5-8	.	TRBD1	TRBJ2-5	CASSLSGQGLETQYF	TGTGCCAGCAGCTTGTCAGGACAGGGATTGGAGACCCAGTACTTC
TRBV12-3/TRBV12-4	.	.	TRBJ1-3	CSSSYQASGNTIYF	TGTTCCAGCAGTTACCAGGCGTCTGGAAACACCATATATTTT
TRBV19	.	.	TRBJ2-7	CASSTVLGSYEQYF	TGTGCCAGTAGTACGGTCCTCGGGTCGTACGAGCAGTACTTC
TRBV20-1	once	.	TRBJ2-3	CSARGAVVFSDTQYF	TGCAGTGCTAGAGGGGCGGTAGTTTTTTCAGATACGCAGTATTTT